These T cell receptor beta chains were read from a single sample in a study of CD8 T cells in Susac syndrome. MiXCR was run by TCRdb on the immunoSEQ multiplex PCR reads, yielding one entry per CDR3 protein. The sample holds some 150,000 distinct CDR3 sequences, 94% seen once. Sequencing was performed on CD4+ T cells from PBMCs. These receptors originate from a human donor in good health. The conserved cysteine and the conserved F or W are not part of the CDR3 here. The D gene is left open where the match is weak. Only part of the rows carry a size: once, few, many, or a class if the clone is expanded.

NA | TRBD2 | TRBV7-8 | ASSLLAGGDEF
NA | NA | TRBV7-2 | ASRLTDHYEQY
NA | TRBD2 | TRBV20-1 | SARDLGTSPYEQY
NA | NA | TRBV7-9 | ASSSQGGFTNEQF
NA | NA | TRBV7-9 | ASSPTAGYGNTIY
NA | NA | TRBV27 | ASRGHGYEQY
NA | NA | TRBV7-9 | ASSASLQLSNHYGYT
NA | NA | TRBV7-3 | ASSSPGSHEQY
NA | NA | TRBV29-1 | SAGITEAF
once | NA | TRBV9 | ASSARLTSYEQY
NA | NA | TRBV12-5 | ASRASGTDTQY